This is a list of T cell receptor beta chains from one sample in a study of cytomegalovirus exposure and HLA in healthy donors. Here immunoSEQ multiplex PCR was the method, and the copy in TCRdb shows in-frame clones only, minus some. The table lists 90,000 to 120,000 clones, about 74% of them singletons, with 14% in the top ten. The source material was PBMCs. The receptor set was obtained from a middle-aged woman in good health and CMV-seropositive. Both conserved end residues are trimmed from each CDR3. Fields, in order: V gene, J gene, CDR3 protein.

>TRBV30|TRBJ1-2
AWSEGLDDGYT
>TRBV30|TRBJ2-7
AWNRDRSLYEQY
>TRBV6-5|TRBJ1-2
ASSPDRGTSGYT
>TRBV7-2|TRBJ1-5
ASSPGSGDNQPQH
>TRBV7-2|TRBJ1-2
ASSELQGRDGYT
>TRBV10-3|TRBJ1-1
AISATPTGANTEAF
>TRBV7-9|TRBJ1-4
ASSLDRADEKLF
>TRBV5-1|TRBJ2-5
ASSLGAAQETQY
>TRBV30|TRBJ1-1
AWSVRRNTEAF
>TRBV27|TRBJ1-6
ASSFESYNSPLH
>TRBV30|TRBJ1-2
AWSLRQGAQRYT
>TRBV7-9|TRBJ2-1
ASSPSGAYNEQF
>TRBV5-1|TRBJ1-1
ASSLGSSQDTEAF
>TRBV7-9|TRBJ1-5
ASSRQGDSNQPQH
>TRBV5-1|TRBJ2-7
ASSPGQINYEQY
>TRBV7-9|TRBJ1-4
ASSPQGTGDEKLF
>TRBV6-5|TRBJ1-1
ASSYSYQRGTEAF
>TRBV5-4|TRBJ1-2
ASRPTDNYGYT
>TRBV15|TRBJ2-3
ATSRARGSDTQY
>TRBV18|TRBJ1-6
ASSPSGVNSPLH
>TRBV7-2|TRBJ2-1
ASSSQGLLYNEQF
>TRBV9|TRBJ1-1
ASSVADTMNTEAF
>TRBV9|TRBJ2-7
ASSKGLAGSYEQY
>TRBV20-1|TRBJ1-1
SARQGEAF
>TRBV4-3|TRBJ1-5
ASSQDSDQPQH
>TRBV10-1|TRBJ1-4
ASKPGQGSTNEKLF
>TRBV5-8|TRBJ2-6
ASSPDREFSGANVLT
>TRBV10-1|TRBJ2-5
ASSDQDRGLETQY
>TRBV12-5|TRBJ2-7
ASGFTGGYEQY
>TRBV4-1|TRBJ2-5
ASSQEPSGGQETQY
>TRBV6-1|TRBJ1-5
ATGTDLNQPQH
>TRBV15|TRBJ2-4
ATSRVSGRASNIQY
>TRBV4-1|TRBJ2-5
ASSQDRGRWETQY
>TRBV6-5|TRBJ1-1
ASSYFRGGVTEAF
>TRBV9|TRBJ1-4
ASSVRTGPSEKLF
>TRBV9|TRBJ1-1
ASSVALGLEAF
>TRBV7-6|TRBJ1-5
ASSLNEGGNQPQH
>TRBV15|TRBJ2-7
ATSGNRGRSSYEQY
>TRBV2|TRBJ2-1
ASSVGLGRGGRNEQF
>TRBV10-1|TRBJ1-6
ASSETVDSPLH
>TRBV9|TRBJ2-3
ASSVDPRAKDTQY
>TRBV10-3|TRBJ1-3
AISASSGQWGNTIY
>TRBV11-2|TRBJ2-2
ASTLRTFAGDTGELF
>TRBV7-2|TRBJ2-6
ASGGQGGANVLT
>TRBV18|TRBJ2-1
ASSPRGYNEQF
>TRBV5-3|TRBJ1-1
ARSLVCRGLAF
>TRBV5-6|TRBJ1-2
ASSLGQGPGYYGYT
>TRBV6-5|TRBJ1-1
ASTGTGSLNTEAF
>TRBV6-6|TRBJ1-5
ASSPGDYSNQPQH
>TRBV13|TRBJ1-2
ASSFSRTYGYT
>TRBV5-1|TRBJ2-7
ASSFEGHTSGGSYEQY
>TRBV9|TRBJ1-1
ASSVSPAGEGTEAF
>TRBV25-1|TRBJ1-3
ASSEAGSGNTIY
>TRBV7-9|TRBJ1-1
ASSRHGTGGGAF
>TRBV11-2|TRBJ2-7
ASSVLTNSYEQY
>TRBV7-3|TRBJ2-5
ASSASSGGQETQY
>TRBV13|TRBJ1-5
ASSPRGNQPQH
>TRBV5-1|TRBJ1-2
ASSPEQGASGYT